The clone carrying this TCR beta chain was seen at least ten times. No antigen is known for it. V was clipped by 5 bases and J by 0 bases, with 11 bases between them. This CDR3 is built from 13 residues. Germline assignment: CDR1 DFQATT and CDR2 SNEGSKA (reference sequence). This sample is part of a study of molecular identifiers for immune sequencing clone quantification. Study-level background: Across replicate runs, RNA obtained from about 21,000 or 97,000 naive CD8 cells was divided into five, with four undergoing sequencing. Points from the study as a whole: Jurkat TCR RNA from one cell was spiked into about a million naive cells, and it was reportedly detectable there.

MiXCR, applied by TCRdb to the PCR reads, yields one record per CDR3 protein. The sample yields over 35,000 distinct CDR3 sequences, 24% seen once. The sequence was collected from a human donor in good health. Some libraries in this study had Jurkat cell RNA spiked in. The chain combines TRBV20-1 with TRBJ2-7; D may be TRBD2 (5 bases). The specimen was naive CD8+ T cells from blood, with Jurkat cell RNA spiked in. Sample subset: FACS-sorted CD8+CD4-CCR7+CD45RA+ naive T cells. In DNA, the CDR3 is TGCAGTGCTTCAGGACTCAACTCCTACGAGCAGTACTTC. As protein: CSASGLNSYEQYF.